These 31 T cell receptor beta chains came from one sample sequenced in a study of esophageal squamous cell carcinoma under preoperative chemotherapy. Time point here: after preoperative PTX-NDP chemotherapy. One entry per CDR3 protein results from TCRdb running MiXCR on the PCR reads. The top ten clones hold approximately 28% of a sample with about 18,000 distinct CDR3 sequences, about 45% of them seen once. The sample was collected from a patient given preoperative chemotherapy. The receptors come from a human donor with esophageal squamous cell carcinoma. The donor label of this sample is uncertain.

CDR3 region: CASSLTAGSTGELFF. CDR3 DNA: TGTGCCAGCAGCTTAACAGCGGGGAGTACCGGGGAGCTGTTTTTT. This chain links TRBV7-3 with TRBJ2-2; 7 bases line up with TRBD2. Losses at the gene ends were 0 bases for V and 5 bases for J; bases not matched to a gene: 3. The germline V gene encodes CDR1 SGHTA and CDR2 FQGTGA. The CDR3 extends over 15 amino acids.

The chain links TRBV20-1 to TRBJ2-3; 13 positions match TRBD2. The CDR3 covers 14 residues. With V trimmed by 5 bases and J by 5 bases, 4 bases remained unmatched. Germline loops: CDR1 DFQATT, CDR2 SNEGSKA (reference sequence). CDR3 bases: TGCAGTGCTCGGACTAGCGGGAGAAGAGATACGCAGTATTTT. This encodes CSARTSGRRDTQYF.

The sample holds a few counts of this clonotype. This chain joins TRBV10-2 and TRBJ2-1; D might be TRBD2 (6 bases). This CDR3 comprises 15 residues. Germline V CDR1 and CDR2: WSHSY, SAAADI. With 9 bases removed from V and 1 base from J, the gap between germline ends came to 16 bases. CDR3 loop: CASSTGTPSYNEQFF. The CDR3 nucleotides read TGCGCCAGTAGCACCGGGACTCCTTCCTACAATGAGCAGTTCTTC.

The gene calls are TRBV7-2 and TRBJ2-5; TRBD1 matches at 10 bases. The end of the DNA fits TRBJ2-7 better, so the J call may be wrong. The germline CDR1 and CDR2 sequences are SGHTA and FQGNSA. This CDR3 region has 13 residues. The CDR3: CASSRDRGYEQYF. The CDR3 DNA reads TGTGCCAGCAGCAGGGACAGGGGTTACGAGCAGTACTTC.

V is TRBV24-1 and J is TRBJ2-1; TRBD2 agrees at 11 bases. Gene TRBJ2-5 matches the end of the DNA better, so the J call may be wrong. The CDR3 has 18 residues. Germline V gives CDR1 KGHDR, CDR2 SFDVKD. This chain's CDR3 is CATRRIASGRRYQETQYF. In DNA, the CDR3 is TGTGCCACCAGGCGAATCGCTAGCGGGAGGCGGTACCAAGAGACCCAGTACTTC.

The chain is built from TRBV11-3 and TRBJ2-1, with TRBD2 matching over 10 bases. Trimming took 1 base from V and 11 from J; bases not matched to a gene: 23. Germline V gives CDR1 SGHNT, CDR2 YENEEA. The CDR3 sequence is 20 residues long. The CDR3 is CASSLGYRSGRAGAANQQFF. The CDR3 DNA sequence: TGTGCCAGCAGCTTAGGCTACCGAAGCGGGAGGGCCGGAGCAGCAAATCAGCAGTTCTTC.

A few counts support this clonotype. The V call is TRBV20-1, the J call TRBJ2-5, with D tentatively TRBD1 (6 bases). Germline values: CDR1 DFQATT, CDR2 SNEGSKA (reference sequence). Trimming left V 0 bases short and J 5 bases short, with 19 bases between. The CDR3 has 16 residues. The CDR3 loop reads CSARDGNTGIGETQYF. In DNA form, the CDR3 reads TGCAGTGCTAGAGATGGGAACACAGGGATAGGGGAGACCCAGTACTTC.

The CDR3 DNA sequence: TGTGCCAGCAGCTTTGGTGTGGTAGCCTTAACCTACGAGCAGTACTTC. The encoded protein is CASSFGVVALTYEQYF. The chain carries TRBV7-8 and TRBJ2-7; unclear D gene. V shed 3 bases and J shed 2 bases, with 17 bases lying between them. Germline V gene lookup returns CDR1 SGHVS and CDR2 FQNEAQ. The CDR3 has 16 residues.

This clonotype came up a few times. The chain uses TRBV4-1 and TRBJ2-7; 12 bases are shared with TRBD2. V shed 4 bases, J shed 2 bases, and the junction held 9 bases outside the gene matches. CDR1 is MGHRA, CDR2 YSYEKL, per germline. CDR3 length equals 17 residues. CDR3 region: CASSPQTSGSIAYEQYF. CDR3 nucleotides: TGCGCCAGCAGCCCCCAGACTAGCGGGAGTATAGCCTACGAGCAGTACTTC.

The V call is TRBV12-3 or TRBV12-4, the J call TRBJ2-3; D is perhaps TRBD1 or TRBD2 (5 bases each). The J call is in doubt because the DNA end fits TRBJ2-7 better. The CDR3 is made up of 14 amino acids. CDR3 sequence (DNA): TGTCGCGGCACGGGGCGGCGAGCGGAAAACACGCAGTACTTC. Encoded protein: CRGTGRRAENTQYF.

A remark on this clonotype: A read error may produce the germline difference seen at one junction end. V and J are TRBV7-3 and TRBJ2-3, with TRBD2 matching over 10 bases. CDR1 is SGHTA, CDR2 FQGTGA, per germline. This CDR3 has 15 residues. This chain's CDR3 is CARSATSGEIETQYF. In nucleotides, the CDR3 is TGTGCCAGGAGCGCTACTAGCGGGGAGATAGAGACGCAGTATTTC.

V and J are TRBV10-2 and TRBJ2-1, with unresolved D. Gene TRBJ2-7 matches the end of the DNA better, so the J call may be wrong. Germline V gene sequence: CDR1 WSHSY, CDR2 SAAADI. This CDR3 contains 13 residues. The CDR3 coding sequence is TGCGCCAGCAGTGAGTTGGAATCCTACGAGCAGTACTTC. Translation: CASSELESYEQYF.

This clonotype was counted at least ten times. The chain employs TRBV12-3 or TRBV12-4 and TRBJ2-3, with TRBD2 matching 8 bases. With V trimmed by 7 bases and J by 4 bases, 7 bases remained unmatched. The CDR3 has 14 amino acids. CDR3 region: CASTRTSSADTQYF. CDR3 coding DNA: TGTGCCAGCACCCGGACTAGCTCCGCAGATACGCAGTATTTT.

The chain uses TRBV6-2 or TRBV6-3 and TRBJ2-5; the match to TRBD2 covers 9 bases. Germline values: CDR1 MNHEY, CDR2 SVGEGT. The CDR3 spans 16 residues. Trimming removed 3 bases from V and 2 bases from J; junction bases left unmatched: 7. The CDR3 nucleotides are TGTGCCAGCAGTTATGGGGTAGCGGGAGTGCAAGAGACCCAGTACTTC. It encodes CASSYGVAGVQETQYF.

This clonotype was seen only a few times. V gene TRBV11-2 combines with J gene TRBJ2-1; no reliable D call. The ends were cut back, 4 bases at V and 9 bases at J, with 13 bases in the middle. The V gene's germline CDR1 is SGHAT and CDR2 FQNNGV. The CDR3 contains 13 residues. This CDR3 reads CASSSPPGIEQFF. DNA of the CDR3: TGTGCCAGCAGCTCCCCCCCGGGTATTGAGCAGTTCTTC.

This clonotype is medium-sized. The chain carries TRBV7-2 and TRBJ2-1; TRBD2 is a possible D gene (5 bases). V shed 3 bases and J shed 4 bases, with 10 bases lying between them. The CDR3 extends over 14 amino acids. CDR1 SGHTA and CDR2 FQGNSA come from the germline V gene. The CDR3 DNA is TGTGCCAGCAGCTTCGGCGGGCCTTACAATGAGCAGTTCTTC. It specifies CASSFGGPYNEQFF. The full variable domain, rest sourced from reference TRBV7-2 and TRBJ2-1, is GAGVSQSPSNKVTEKGKDVELRCDPISGHTALYWYRQSLGQGLEFLIYFQGNSAPDKSGLPSDRFSAERTGGSVSTLTIQRTQQEDSAVYLCASSFGGPYNEQFFGPGTRLTVL.

By sample fraction, this clonotype is large. The rearrangement joins TRBV7-2 to TRBJ2-1; possible D gene TRBD2, 6 bases. The CDR3 is made up of 14 amino acids. Germline V gene sequence: CDR1 SGHTA, CDR2 FQGNSA. Trimming removed 6 bases at V and 14 bases at J, with 23 bases between. CDR3 sequence reads: CASRRNRREGLEFF. DNA of the CDR3: TGTGCCAGCAGGCGTAACAGGAGGGAAGGGTTAGAGTTCTTC.

J is TRBJ2-7 and V is TRBV12-3 or TRBV12-4, with TRBD1 matching 9 bases. Trimming at V came to 6 bases and at J to 2 bases, leaving 5 bases not matched to a gene. CDR3 length equals 14 residues. The CDR3 DNA reads TGTGCCAGCAGAGATACAGGGGGCGCCTACGAGCAGTACTTC. It yields the protein CASRDTGGAYEQYF.

In this sample, this clonotype turned up many times. The chain couples TRBV7-2 to TRBJ2-7; weak D call: TRBD1 (6 bases). Trimming removed 5 bases from V and 6 bases from J, with 11 bases in between. The CDR3 covers 12 residues. Germline CDR1 reads SGHTA; CDR2 reads FQGNSA. The CDR3 reads CASSEQGIEQYF. Written as DNA, the CDR3 is TGTGCCAGCAGCGAACAGGGTATCGAGCAGTACTTC.

About this clonotype: It is likely a read error, because the conserved phenylalanine at the end of the CDR3 is missing. The DNA is omitted, as the CDR3 cannot be located on it reliably, and the CDR3 follows TCRdb's listing. The V gene is TRBV7-8, the J gene TRBJ2-5. Ends included, the CDR3 has 14 residues. From germline, CDR1 is SGHVS and CDR2 FQNEAQ. The CDR3 spells CASGSATTKETRYL.

About this clonotype itself: A junction end diverges from the germline sequence, so it may reflect a read error. The rearrangement joins TRBV7-6 to TRBJ2-5; possibly TRBD2 for D (5 bases). Germline V gives CDR1 SGHVS, CDR2 FNYEAQ. The CDR3 spans 14 residues. CDR3 in amino acids: CAGSVVTEQETQYF. In nucleotides, the CDR3 is TGTGCGGGGAGCGTGGTAACTGAGCAAGAGACGCAGTATTTC. The full variable domain, rest sourced from reference TRBV7-6 and TRBJ2-5, is GAGVSQSPRYKVTKRGQDVALRCDPISGHVSLYWYRQALGQGPEFLTYFNYEAQQDKSGLPNDRFSAERPEGSISTLTIQRTEQRDSAMYRCAGSVVTEQETQYFGPGTRLLVL.

This clonotype was detected only a few times. The rearrangement joins TRBV7-6 to TRBJ2-3, with a tentative D call TRBD2 (6 bases). Germline assignment: CDR1 SGHVS and CDR2 FNYEAQ. This CDR3 is 15 amino acids long. Deletions cut 0 bases from V and 1 base from J, with 8 bases between. CDR3 sequence: CASSLAPGGTDTQYF. In DNA form, the CDR3 reads TGTGCCAGCAGCTTAGCCCCGGGGGGCACAGATACGCAGTATTTT.

V usage is TRBV12-3 or TRBV12-4 and J usage is TRBJ2-5; 8 bases match TRBD2. The CDR3 has 18 amino acids. The trim removed 3 bases at V and 8 bases at J, leaving 20 bases unmatched. CDR3 DNA sequence: TGTGCCAGCAGTTTTGGGGGGCACGGGGGGGTTGGCAAAAACACCCAGTACTTC. Its protein is CASSFGGHGGVGKNTQYF.

A note on this clonotype: One junction end does not reproduce the germline sequence, and a read error may be involved. The gene calls are TRBV24-1 and TRBJ2-4; 8 bases agree with TRBD2. Germline values: CDR1 KGHDR, CDR2 SFDVKD. CDR3 length equals 17 residues. The CDR3 sequence: CATSERAAGGAQNIQYF. CDR3 DNA: TGTGCCACCAGTGAGCGGGCCGCGGGAGGAGCCCAAAACATTCAGTACTTC.

Points on this clonotype: The junction departs from germline at one end; a sequencing error may be responsible. The chain combines TRBV18 with TRBJ2-3; weak D call: TRBD2 (6 bases). Germline assignment: CDR1 KGHSH and CDR2 LQKENI. The CDR3 runs 17 residues. The chain's CDR3 is CASSPPTGGTGTDMQYF. The CDR3 DNA reads TGTGCCAGCTCACCACCGACTGGCGGGACTGGCACAGATATGCAGTATTTT.

V gene TRBV6-5 combines with J gene TRBJ2-5; D remains ambiguous. Germline V gene sequence: CDR1 MNHEY, CDR2 SVGAGI. V dropped 2 bases and J dropped 1 base, with 5 bases sitting between them. This CDR3 is built from 13 residues. CDR3: CASSYGSQETQYF. The CDR3 DNA follows: TGTGCCAGCAGTTACGGCAGCCAAGAGACCCAGTACTTC.

Details on this clonotype: No conserved phenylalanine or tryptophan ends this CDR3, so it is likely a read error. The DNA is omitted, as the CDR3 cannot be located on it reliably, and the CDR3 follows TCRdb's listing. This CDR3 reads CASSRTRQGANL. The genes are TRBV6-1 and TRBJ2-7; TRBD1 reflects the table's D call only, with no check against the DNA. The CDR3 is made up of 12 amino acids, end residues included. Germline V gives CDR1 MNHNS, CDR2 SASEGT.

The chain joins TRBV19 to TRBJ2-1; D possibly corresponds to TRBD2 (6 bases). The J call is in doubt because the DNA end fits TRBJ2-5 better. This CDR3 is 14 amino acids long. Germline CDR1 reads LNHDA; CDR2 reads SQIVND (reference sequence). The CDR3 reads CASKRSGSQETQYF. As DNA, the CDR3 is TGTGCCAGCAAACGAAGCGGGTCCCAAGAGACCCAGTACTTC.

This clonotype was seen only a few times. The V and J genes are TRBV12-3 or TRBV12-4 and TRBJ2-7; 9 nucleotides line up with TRBD2. The CDR3 totals 17 residues. V dropped 0 bases and J dropped 2; count of bases not matched to a gene: 8. CDR3 DNA: TGTGCCAGCAGTTTAGCGCTAGCGGGAACCCAGGCCTACGAGCAGTACTTC. Translated, it gives CASSLALAGTQAYEQYF.

On this clonotype itself: A read error may be the cause here, since a much bigger clone is one base away. The chain employs TRBV6-1 and TRBJ2-5; D possibly uses TRBD1 or TRBD2 (6 bases each). The CDR3 is made up of 15 amino acids. Germline CDR1 and CDR2: MNHNS and SASEGT. The DNA for the CDR3 is TGTGCCAGCAGTCCGGGGGCCCGGCCAACCTACGAGCAGTGCTTC. This gives the protein CASSPGARPTYEQCF.

This clonotype rates as medium-sized. Possible read error: a much larger clone is one base away. The chain combines TRBV12-3 or TRBV12-4 with TRBJ2-1; tentatively, D is TRBD1 (6 bases). The CDR3 has 14 residues. V was trimmed by 5 bases and J by 13 bases, leaving 21 bases between them. CDR3 DNA: TGTGCCAGCAGTCAACACAGGGTTGGAGAGACCCAGTTCTTC. It yields the protein CASSQHRVGETQFF.